This TCR beta chain appears in the sequencing data of a study of shared clonotypes between healthy human individuals. CDR1 is MDHEN and CDR2 is SYDVKM in the germline V gene. The germline V and J ends were trimmed by 6 bases and 8 bases, with 26 bases remaining between them. The CDR3 has 17 residues. Original processing methods: Owing to the provision of junction-only sequences devoid of quality scores by immunoSEQ, filtering differed. Only in-frame clones appear in the TCRdb table, and some are missing; sequencing was by immunoSEQ multiplex PCR. The V and J calls and clone size are taken from that table; D and trimming were inferred from the DNA. There are more than 850,000 clones in the sample; more than 75% occur only once, and 0.4% to 0.55% lies in the top ten.

The sequenced material came from memory CD4+ T cells from PBMCs. Stated subset: CD45RA-negative fraction. The source is a man in his late teens or twenties in good health. Some clones in this sample may be carry-over from other donors' samples. The gene calls are TRBV28 and TRBJ2-1; TRBD1 or TRBD2 may be the D gene (5 bases each). Written as DNA, the CDR3 is TGTGCCAGCAGCCGTAGTTCAACGGGGTTTTCCAGGGATGAGCAGTTCTTC. It is translated as CASSRSSTGFSRDEQFF.